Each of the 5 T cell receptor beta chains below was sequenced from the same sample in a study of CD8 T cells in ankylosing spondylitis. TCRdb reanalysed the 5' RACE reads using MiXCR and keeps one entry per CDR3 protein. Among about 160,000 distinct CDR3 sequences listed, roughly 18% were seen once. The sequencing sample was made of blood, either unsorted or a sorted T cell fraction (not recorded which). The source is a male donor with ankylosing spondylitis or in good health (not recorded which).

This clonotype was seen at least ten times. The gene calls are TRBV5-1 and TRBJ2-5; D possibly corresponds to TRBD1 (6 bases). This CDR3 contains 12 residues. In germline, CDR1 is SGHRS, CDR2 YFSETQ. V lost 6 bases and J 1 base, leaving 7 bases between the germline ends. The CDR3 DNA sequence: TGCGCCAGCACGGACAGCCAAGAGACCCAGTACTTC. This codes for CASTDSQETQYF.

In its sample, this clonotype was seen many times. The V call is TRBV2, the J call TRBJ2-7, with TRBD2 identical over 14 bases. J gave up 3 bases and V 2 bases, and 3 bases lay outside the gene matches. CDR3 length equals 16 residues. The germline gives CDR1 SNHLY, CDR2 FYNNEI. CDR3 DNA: TGTGCCAGCAGTGAAAGGGGACTAGCGGGAGACTACGAGCAGTACTTC. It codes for CASSERGLAGDYEQYF.

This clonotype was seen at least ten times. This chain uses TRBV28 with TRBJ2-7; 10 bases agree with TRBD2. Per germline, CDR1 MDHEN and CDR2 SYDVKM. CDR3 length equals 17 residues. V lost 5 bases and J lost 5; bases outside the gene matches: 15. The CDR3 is CASSLLGGTSDSNEQYF. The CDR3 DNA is TGTGCCAGCAGTCTCTTGGGGGGGACTAGCGACAGCAACGAGCAGTACTTC. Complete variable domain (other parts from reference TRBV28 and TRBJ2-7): DVKVTQSSRYLVKRTGEKVFLECVQDMDHENMFWYRQDPGLGLRLIYFSYDVKMKEKGDIPEGYSVSREKKERFSLILESASTNQTSMYLCASSLLGGTSDSNEQYFGPGTRLTVT.

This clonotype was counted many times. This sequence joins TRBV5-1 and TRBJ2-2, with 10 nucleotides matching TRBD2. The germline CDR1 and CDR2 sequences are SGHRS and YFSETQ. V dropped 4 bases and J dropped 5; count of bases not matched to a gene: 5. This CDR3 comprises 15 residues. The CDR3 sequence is CASSLGLAITGELFF. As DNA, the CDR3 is TGCGCCAGCAGCCTGGGACTAGCGATAACCGGGGAGCTGTTTTTT.

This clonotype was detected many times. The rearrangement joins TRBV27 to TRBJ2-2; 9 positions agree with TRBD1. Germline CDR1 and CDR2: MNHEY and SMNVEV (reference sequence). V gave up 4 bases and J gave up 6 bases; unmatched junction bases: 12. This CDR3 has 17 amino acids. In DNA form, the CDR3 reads TGTGCCAGCAGTTCAGACCGGGACAGGGCCTTAGCCGGGGAGCTGTTTTTT. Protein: CASSSDRDRALAGELFF.